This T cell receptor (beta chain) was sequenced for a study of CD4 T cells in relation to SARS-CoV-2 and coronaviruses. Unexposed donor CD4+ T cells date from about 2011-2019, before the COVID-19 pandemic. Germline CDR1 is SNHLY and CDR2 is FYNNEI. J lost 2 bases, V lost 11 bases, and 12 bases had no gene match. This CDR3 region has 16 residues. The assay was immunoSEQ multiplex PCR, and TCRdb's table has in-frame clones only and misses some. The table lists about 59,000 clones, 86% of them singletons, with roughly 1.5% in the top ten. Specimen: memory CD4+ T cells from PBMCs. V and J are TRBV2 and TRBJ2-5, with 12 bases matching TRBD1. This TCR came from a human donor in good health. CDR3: CARGTGGLIVQETQYF. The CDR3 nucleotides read TGTGCCCGCGGGACAGGGGGCTTAATAGTACAAGAGACCCAGTACTTC.